This TCR beta chain was identified during a study of T cell changes during pregnancy in multiple sclerosis (dated by TCRdb to the late 2010s). About the study as a whole: The study looked at changes in the T cell repertoire across pregnancy in women with multiple sclerosis.

The CDR3 spans 19 residues, from the cysteine through the phenylalanine. Only the CDR3 DNA stays, 57 bases, in frame from base 1. V lost 1 base and J lost 9 bases, and the count of bases not matched to a germline gene is 18. Based on the germline V gene, the CDR1 and CDR2 sequences are MGHRA and YSYEKL. Library method: the immunoSEQ multiplex PCR assay. Not all clones reach the TCRdb copy of this immuneACCESS table, which keeps in-frame sequences only. Checked studies attribute under half of the gap to unresolved V genes and leave the rest unexplained. The sample yields fewer than 45,000 clones; roughly nine tenths were counted once. The top ten clonotypes cover 0.45% to 0.5% of the sample. For this clone: Its antigen remains undetermined. Base qualities are not at hand, and no much larger clone is one base apart.

Sequencing was performed on CD4+ T cells from peripheral blood mononuclear cells, taken in the second trimester of pregnancy. The receptor was isolated from a female donor in good health, enrolled as a control in a pregnancy study. Rearrangement joined TRBV4-1 to TRBJ1-1; TRBD1 fits 12 bases in the junction. The DNA reads TGCGCCAGCAGCCAAGTTCCCTTCGCCATAGGGACAGGGGGCTTTAAAGCTTTCTTT. This codes for CASSQVPFAIGTGGFKAFF.